Listed below are T cell receptor beta chains from one sample, sequenced in a study of cytomegalovirus exposure and HLA in healthy donors. Repertoires were generated with immunoSEQ multiplex PCR, while TCRdb's copy carries only in-frame clones and drops some. This sample has about 160,000 clones; around 65% occur once, and the top ten carry around 3%. Sample: PBMCs. These receptors originate from a woman aged 40 to 50 in good health and CMV-seropositive. Both conserved end residues are part of each CDR3. The D gene is left open where the match is weak. A row's size may be missing; if present it is once, few, many or a size class.

CDR3 length | J gene | clone size | V gene | D gene | CDR3 DNA | CDR3 protein
17 | TRBJ2-1 | NA | TRBV9 | TRBD2 | TGTGCCAGCAGCGTCAGCCTAGCGGGAGGGACCTACAATGAGCAGTTCTTC | CASSVSLAGGTYNEQFF
15 | TRBJ2-7 | NA | TRBV5-1 | TRBD1 | TGCGCCAGCAGCCTGGCCGGGGGACAGGGCTACGAGCAGTACTTC | CASSLAGGQGYEQYF
12 | TRBJ1-2 | once | TRBV4-1 | NA | TGCGCCAGCAGCCAAGATTCATATGGCTACACCTTC | CASSQDSYGYTF
14 | TRBJ1-4 | few | TRBV6-6 | NA | TGTGCCAGCAGTTGGCAGGCCATTAATGAAAAACTGTTTTTT | CASSWQAINEKLFF
14 | TRBJ2-7 | NA | TRBV6-5 | TRBD1 | TGTGCCAGCAGTAATACGGACAGGGGCCACGAGCAGTACTTC | CASSNTDRGHEQYF
14 | TRBJ2-2 | NA | TRBV9 | NA | TGTGCCGGCAGCTCCCGACTGGAGACCGGGGAGCTGTTTTTT | CAGSSRLETGELFF
16 | TRBJ2-1 | NA | TRBV7-7 | TRBD1 | TGTGCTAGCAGCTTAGGACAGGGAGTCCCCTACAATGAGCAGTTCTTC | CASSLGQGVPYNEQFF
19 | TRBJ1-2 | NA | TRBV28 | TRBD1 | TGTGCCAGCAGTCCGCGATCCCCGCGGGACAGCAGGGATTCCTATGGCTACACCTTC | CASSPRSPRDSRDSYGYTF
15 | TRBJ2-7 | once | TRBV27 | NA | TGTGCCAGCAGTTTTTTTAACCCCCAAGCTGGCGAGCAGTACTTC | CASSFFNPQAGEQYF
15 | TRBJ2-3 | NA | TRBV25-1 | NA | TGTGCCAGCAGTGCCGCTAGCGAAATCACAGATACGCAGTATTTT | CASSAASEITDTQYF
14 | TRBJ2-5 | few | TRBV15 | NA | TGTGCCACCAGCAGCCGTGACAGTCAAGAGACCCAGTACTTC | CATSSRDSQETQYF
15 | TRBJ2-7 | NA | TRBV12-5 | TRBD2 | TGTGCTAGTGGTTTGGTAACGGGGGGGCCCTACGAGCAGTACTTC | CASGLVTGGPYEQYF
15 | TRBJ2-3 | NA | TRBV7-6 | TRBD2 | TGTGCCAGCAGGACGACTAGCGGTTCGGCAGATACGCAGTATTTT | CASRTTSGSADTQYF
11 | TRBJ2-1 | NA | TRBV20-1 | NA | TGCAGTGCCGGTTCCTGGAGGGAGCAGTTCTTC | CSAGSWREQFF
12 | TRBJ1-2 | once | TRBV10-3 | NA | TGTGCCATACAAGAAGGAGGATACGGCTACACCTTC | CAIQEGGYGYTF
15 | TRBJ2-5 | NA | TRBV19 | NA | TGTGCCAGTAGTAGGTTGGTAGCGACCCAAGAGACCCAGTACTTC | CASSRLVATQETQYF
12 | TRBJ1-2 | NA | TRBV28 | NA | TGTGCCAGCAGCCTAGACGGCTATGGCTACACCTTC | CASSLDGYGYTF
14 | TRBJ2-1 | NA | TRBV10-3 | TRBD1 | TGTGCCATCACGGGACAGGGGGCTTACAATGAGCAGTTCTTC | CAITGQGAYNEQFF
15 | TRBJ1-2 | NA | TRBV19 | TRBD1 | TGTGCCAGTAGTATGAGGGACAGGGAGCACTATGGCTACACCTTC | CASSMRDREHYGYTF
16 | TRBJ1-2 | few | TRBV6-6 | NA | TGTGCCAGCAGTTACTCGTCGGACGGACTTAACTATGGCTACACCTTC | CASSYSSDGLNYGYTF
16 | TRBJ1-2 | few | TRBV19 | NA | TGTGCCAGTAGTGCCCTTTGGGGCCAGGGTGCTACTGGCTACACCTTC | CASSALWGQGATGYTF
13 | TRBJ2-1 | NA | TRBV10-3 | NA | TGTGCCATCAGTGAGGCAGGAAACAATGAGCAGTTCTTC | CAISEAGNNEQFF
16 | TRBJ1-5 | NA | TRBV28 | NA | TGTGCCAGCAGCCTGGGTAGGGGAAGAGGCAATCAGCCCCAGCATTTT | CASSLGRGRGNQPQHF
13 | TRBJ2-1 | once | TRBV6-5 | NA | TGTGCCAGCACCAACAACGCCCTAGAGGGCCAATTCTTC | CASTNNALEGQFF
20 | TRBJ1-5 | NA | TRBV21-1 | NA | TGTGCCAGCAGCAAAAAGGCCGGCAGGGGGCTGAGATCCCCCAATCAGCCCCAGCATTTT | CASSKKAGRGLRSPNQPQHF
14 | TRBJ2-3 | NA | TRBV4-2 | TRBD2 | TGTGCCAGCGCCCCCGGGGGGGGCACAGATACGCAGTATTTT | CASAPGGGTDTQYF
15 | TRBJ1-2 | NA | TRBV19 | NA | TGTGCCAGTACCCCCATACTTACAGGGCGTAATGGCTACACCTTC | CASTPILTGRNGYTF
14 | TRBJ2-4 | NA | TRBV7-2 | TRBD2 | TGTGCCAGCAGCGCCGGGACTAGCGAGTACATTCAGTACTTC | CASSAGTSEYIQYF
16 | TRBJ2-7 | NA | TRBV7-2 | NA | TGTGCCAGCAGCCCCGGTTGGGGCCCCGGGCGCCACGAGCAGTACTTC | CASSPGWGPGRHEQYF
13 | TRBJ1-2 | few | TRBV11-2 | NA | TGTGCCAGCAGCTTCGGCAGGGGCTATGGCTACACCTTC | CASSFGRGYGYTF
14 | TRBJ1-1 | NA | TRBV9 | TRBD1 | TGTGCCAGCAGCGGAGTGACAGGGCAGACTGAAGCTTTCTTT | CASSGVTGQTEAFF
20 | TRBJ2-1 | NA | TRBV2 | TRBD2 | TGTGCCAGCAGTGAACCATGGCTAGCGGGAGGCCCGAGCTCCTACAATGAGCAGTTCTTC | CASSEPWLAGGPSSYNEQFF
17 | TRBJ2-7 | NA | TRBV7-3 | TRBD2 | TGTGCCAGCAGCCCCTTAGTGGGGGGGGTTCCATCCGCCGAGCAGTACTTC | CASSPLVGGVPSAEQYF
16 | TRBJ1-4 | NA | TRBV29-1 | TRBD1 | TGCAGCGTCTTATTGGGGACAGCCGCAACTAATGAAAAACTGTTTTTT | CSVLLGTAATNEKLFF
14 | TRBJ1-2 | few | TRBV7-2 | NA | TGTGCCAGCAGCTCACAGGGATTGCTCGGAGGCTACACCTTC | CASSSQGLLGGYTF
13 | TRBJ2-3 | NA | TRBV19 | NA | TGTGCCAGTAGTACAGTGCCAGGGGATACGCAGTATTTT | CASSTVPGDTQYF
15 | TRBJ2-3 | NA | TRBV28 | NA | TGTGCCACCACTAGCCCCGGACAGGGCACAGATACGCAGTATTTT | CATTSPGQGTDTQYF
14 | TRBJ1-6 | few | TRBV15 | NA | TGTGCCACCAGCAGGCCTCAGGGTAACTCACCCCTCCACTTT | CATSRPQGNSPLHF
13 | TRBJ1-2 | NA | TRBV7-9 | NA | TGTGCCAGCAGCTTAGCGGCGGTGCGCGGCTACACCTTC | CASSLAAVRGYTF
14 | TRBJ2-5 | NA | TRBV18 | NA | TGTGCCAGCTCACCAAAAACGCGGGAAGAGACCCAGTACTTC | CASSPKTREETQYF
13 | TRBJ1-1 | NA | TRBV19 | TRBD1 | TGTGCCAGTACCGACAGGGGAAGGACTGAAGCTTTCTTT | CASTDRGRTEAFF
15 | TRBJ2-5 | NA | TRBV27 | NA | TGTGCCAGCAGGGTCGGTGGGACTCTGGGGGAGACCCAGTACTTC | CASRVGGTLGETQYF
12 | TRBJ2-5 | NA | TRBV28 | NA | TGTGCCAGCAGTTTCGGGATGGAGACCCAGTACTTC | CASSFGMETQYF
17 | TRBJ1-5 | NA | TRBV4-1 | NA | TGCGCCAGCAGCCGAGAACGAATCAGGGGCCTTAATCAGCCCCAGCATTTT | CASSRERIRGLNQPQHF
13 | TRBJ1-6 | NA | TRBV5-6 | NA | TGTGCCAGCAGGGACGACGGGAATTCACCCCTCAACTTT | CASRDDGNSPLNF
14 | TRBJ2-7 | NA | TRBV14 | NA | TGTGCCAGCAGCCAAGACCGGGATAACTACGAGCAGTACTTC | CASSQDRDNYEQYF
15 | TRBJ1-6 | NA | TRBV6-5 | NA | TGTGCCAGCAGTTATCAGGGCTCCTATAATTCACCCCTCCACTTT | CASSYQGSYNSPLHF
16 | TRBJ2-4 | few | TRBV27 | NA | TGTGCCAGCACGTACTTCCTTGCGCTAGCCAAAAACATTCAGTACTTC | CASTYFLALAKNIQYF
16 | TRBJ2-3 | few | TRBV19 | TRBD1 | TGTGCCAGTAGTATTGACAGGGAGTTGAAATCAGATACGCAGTATTTT | CASSIDRELKSDTQYF
16 | TRBJ2-2 | NA | TRBV7-6 | NA | TGTGCCAGCAGCCCCAGCGGCGGGACGAACACCGGGGAGCTGTTTTTT | CASSPSGGTNTGELFF
14 | TRBJ1-4 | NA | TRBV6-5 | NA | TGTGCCAGCAGCCGTACAGAGATAAATGAAAAACTGTTTTTT | CASSRTEINEKLFF
15 | TRBJ1-2 | NA | TRBV4-2 | TRBD1 | TGTGCCAGCAGCTCCCCCGACCGGGACAGGGTTGGCTACCCCTTC | CASSSPDRDRVGYPF
16 | TRBJ1-4 | NA | TRBV6-5 | NA | TGTGCCAGCAGTTACTCGAGGAGGAGGGGTTTTAGGAAACTGTTTTTT | CASSYSRRRGFRKLFF
15 | TRBJ2-4 | few | TRBV2 | NA | TGTGCCAGCAGTGAATTAGCCCTAGCCAAAAACATTCAGTACTTC | CASSELALAKNIQYF
16 | TRBJ1-2 | NA | TRBV5-1 | NA | TGCGCCAGCAGCTTAGGGGGAACGATATCCTACTATGGCTACACCTTC | CASSLGGTISYYGYTF